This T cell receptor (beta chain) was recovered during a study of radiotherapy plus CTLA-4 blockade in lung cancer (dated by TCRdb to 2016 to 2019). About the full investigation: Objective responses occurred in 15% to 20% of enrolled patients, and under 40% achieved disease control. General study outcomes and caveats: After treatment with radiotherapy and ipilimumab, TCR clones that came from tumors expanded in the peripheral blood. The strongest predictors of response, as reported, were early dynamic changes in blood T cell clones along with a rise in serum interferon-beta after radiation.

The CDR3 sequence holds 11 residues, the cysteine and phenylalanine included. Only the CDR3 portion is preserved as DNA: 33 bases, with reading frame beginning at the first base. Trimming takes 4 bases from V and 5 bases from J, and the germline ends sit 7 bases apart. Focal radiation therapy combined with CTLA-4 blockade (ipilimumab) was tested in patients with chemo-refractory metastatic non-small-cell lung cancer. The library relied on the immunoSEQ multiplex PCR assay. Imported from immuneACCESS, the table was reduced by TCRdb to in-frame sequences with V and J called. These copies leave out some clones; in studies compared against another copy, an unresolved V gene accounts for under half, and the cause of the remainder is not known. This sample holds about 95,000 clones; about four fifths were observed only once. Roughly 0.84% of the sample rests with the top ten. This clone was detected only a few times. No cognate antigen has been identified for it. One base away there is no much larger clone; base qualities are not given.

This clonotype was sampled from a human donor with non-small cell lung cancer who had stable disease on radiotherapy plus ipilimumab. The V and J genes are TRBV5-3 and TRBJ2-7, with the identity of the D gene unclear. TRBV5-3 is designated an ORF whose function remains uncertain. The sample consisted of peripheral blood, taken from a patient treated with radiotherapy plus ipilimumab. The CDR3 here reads CARSTDHEQYF. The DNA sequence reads TGTGCCAGAAGCACTGACCACGAGCAGTACTTC.